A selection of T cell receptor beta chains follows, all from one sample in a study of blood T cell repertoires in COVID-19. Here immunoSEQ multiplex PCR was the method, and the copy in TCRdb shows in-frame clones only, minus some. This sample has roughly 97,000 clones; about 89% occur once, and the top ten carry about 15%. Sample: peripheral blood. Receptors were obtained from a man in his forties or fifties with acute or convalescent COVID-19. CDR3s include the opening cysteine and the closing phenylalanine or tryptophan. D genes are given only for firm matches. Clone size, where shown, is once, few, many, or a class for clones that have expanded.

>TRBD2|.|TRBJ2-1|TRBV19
TGTGCCAGTAGTATAGAAGGACTAGCGGGAGTCAATGAGCAGTTCTTC
CASSIEGLAGVNEQFF
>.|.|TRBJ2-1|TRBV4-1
TGCGCCAGCAGCCAAGATCTAGCGAGCTCCTACAATGAGCAGTTCTTC
CASSQDLASSYNEQFF
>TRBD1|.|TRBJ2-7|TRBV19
TGTGCCAGTAGTATCCGGTCGACAGGGAAGGGCTACGAGCAGTACTTC
CASSIRSTGKGYEQYF
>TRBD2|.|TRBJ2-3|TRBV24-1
TGTGCCACCAGTGACACCTCGGGTTGGGGAGGGCCGGTAGATACGCAGTATTTT
CATSDTSGWGGPVDTQYF
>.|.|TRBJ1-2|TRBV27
TGTGCCAGCAGACCCCGGCCCGGGACATATGGGATTTATGGCTACACCTTC
CASRPRPGTYGIYGYTF
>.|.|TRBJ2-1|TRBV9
TGTGCCAGCAGCCCCTCGTACTACAATGAGCAGTTCTTC
CASSPSYYNEQFF
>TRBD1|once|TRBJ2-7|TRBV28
TGTGCCAGCAGTTTATGGTACCCCCGGGACAGCTACGAGCAGTACTTC
CASSLWYPRDSYEQYF
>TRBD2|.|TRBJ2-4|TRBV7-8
TGTGCCAGCAGCTCTTGGGCTAGCGGGATCGGGGAGGGGATTCAGTACTTC
CASSSWASGIGEGIQYF
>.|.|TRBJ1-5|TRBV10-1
TGCGCCAGCAGTGATGGGCAGATCAATCAGCCCCAGCATTTT
CASSDGQINQPQHF
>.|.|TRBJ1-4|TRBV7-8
TGTGCCAGCAGCTTAGCGCCGAGGGGGGGGGAAAAACTGTTTTTT
CASSLAPRGGEKLFF
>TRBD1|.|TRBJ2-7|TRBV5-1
TGCGCCAGCAGCTACGGGACAGCGATATCCTACGAGCAGTACTTC
CASSYGTAISYEQYF
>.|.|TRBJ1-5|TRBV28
TGTGCCAGCAGTTCCAACGAAGAGGGCAATCAGCCCCAGCATTTT
CASSSNEEGNQPQHF
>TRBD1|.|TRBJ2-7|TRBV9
TGTGCCAGCAGCGCCCCGCGACAGGGGGGGTCCTACGAGCAGTACTTC
CASSAPRQGGSYEQYF
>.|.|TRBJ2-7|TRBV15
TGTGCCACCGAGGGGGTCAACGAGCAGTACTTC
CATEGVNEQYF
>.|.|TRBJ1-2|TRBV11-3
TGTGCCAGCAGCTTAGGGCAGGACTATGGCTACACCTTC
CASSLGQDYGYTF
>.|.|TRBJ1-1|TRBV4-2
TGTGCCAGCAGCCCCGGGGGAGGTGAAGCTTTCTTT
CASSPGGGEAFF
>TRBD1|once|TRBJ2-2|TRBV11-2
TGTGCCAGCAGCTTACTGCGGGGACAGGGGGGGAACACCGGGGAGCTGTTTTTT
CASSLLRGQGGNTGELFF
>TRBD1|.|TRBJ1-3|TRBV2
TGTGCCAGCAGGACAGGGGGCTCTGGAAACACCATATATTTT
CASRTGGSGNTIYF
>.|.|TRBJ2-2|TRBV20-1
TGCAGTGCTAGTTTCGGGACCACGGCGGCGGGAGAGCTGTTTTTT
CSASFGTTAAGELFF
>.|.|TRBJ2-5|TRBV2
TGTGCCAGCACCAGGACACCTGAGGAGACCCAGTACTTC
CASTRTPEETQYF
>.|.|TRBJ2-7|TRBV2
TGTGCCAGCAGTCAACGACAGGAAATTTACTTCAAGCAGTACTTC
CASSQRQEIYFKQYF
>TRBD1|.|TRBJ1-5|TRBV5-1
TGCGCCAATACTCGGTGGGACAGGACCCCTAGTAACGATCAGCCCCAGCATTTT
CANTRWDRTPSNDQPQHF
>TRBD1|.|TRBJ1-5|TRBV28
TGTGCCAGCAGAACAGGGGGCGTGGGACAGCCCCAGCATTTT
CASRTGGVGQPQHF
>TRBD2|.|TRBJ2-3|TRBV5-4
TGTGCCAGCAGCTTCCCGGGACTAGCGGGCGGAGATACGCAGTATTTT
CASSFPGLAGGDTQYF
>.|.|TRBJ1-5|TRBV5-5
TGTGCCAGCAGCTGGCAGGATAGCAATCAGCCCCAGCATTTT
CASSWQDSNQPQHF
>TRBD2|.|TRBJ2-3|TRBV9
TGTGCCAGCAGCCCTACGACTAGCGGCACAGATACGCAGTATTTT
CASSPTTSGTDTQYF
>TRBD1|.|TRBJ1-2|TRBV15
TGTGCCACCAGCAGAGCCGAGACAGGGATGGGTGGCTACACCTTC
CATSRAETGMGGYTF
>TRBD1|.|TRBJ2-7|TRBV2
TGTGCCAGCACCATAGACAGGGGGCAGTACGAGCAGTACTTC
CASTIDRGQYEQYF
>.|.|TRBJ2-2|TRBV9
TGTGCCAGCAGCGTCGGTCCCGGGGAGCTGTTTTTT
CASSVGPGELFF
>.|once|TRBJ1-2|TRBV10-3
TGTGCCATCAGTGAGTCGGACAGCTTGTTCTATGGCTACACCTTC
CAISESDSLFYGYTF
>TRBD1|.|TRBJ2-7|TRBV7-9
TGTGCCAGCAGCTCAAACAGGGGCCGCGGGTACGAGCAGTACTTC
CASSSNRGRGYEQYF
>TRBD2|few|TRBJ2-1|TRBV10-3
TGTGCCATCAAAGCTAGCGGGAGGGCCTTCGGCGATGAGCAGTTCTTC
CAIKASGRAFGDEQFF
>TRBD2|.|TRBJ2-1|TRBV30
TGTGCCTGGAGAACTAGCGGGAGACAATGGGCCTACAATGAGCAGTTCTTC
CAWRTSGRQWAYNEQFF
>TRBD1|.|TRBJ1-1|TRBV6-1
TGTGCCAGCAGTGAGGGACAGGTTACTGAAGCTTTCTTT
CASSEGQVTEAFF
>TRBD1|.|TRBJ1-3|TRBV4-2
TGTGCCAGCAGCCAAGCCACAGGGGCCTCTGGAAACACCATATATTTT
CASSQATGASGNTIYF
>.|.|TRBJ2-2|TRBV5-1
TGCGCCAGCAGCCCACCACGGGAAACCGGGGAGCTGTTTTTT
CASSPPRETGELFF
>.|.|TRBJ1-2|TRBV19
TGTGCCAGTAGGTCGGGGGGGCCTCTGGGCTACACCTTC
CASRSGGPLGYTF
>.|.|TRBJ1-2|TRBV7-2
TGTGCCAGCAGCTTTCGGACATCGGGCTACACCTTC
CASSFRTSGYTF
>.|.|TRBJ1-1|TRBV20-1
TGCAGTGCTAGATCCCGGGCTGAAGCTTTCTTT
CSARSRAEAFF
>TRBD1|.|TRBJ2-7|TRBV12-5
TGTGCCAGTGGTTTGGTACGGGACAGGCTTCCCTACGAGCAGTACTTC
CASGLVRDRLPYEQYF
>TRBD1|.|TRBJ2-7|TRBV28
TGTGCCAGCAGTAAGAGTACAGGGGGGAGTTACGAGCAGTACTTC
CASSKSTGGSYEQYF
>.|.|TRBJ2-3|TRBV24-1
TGTGCCACCAAGGTCAGGGACACAGATACGCAGTATTTT
CATKVRDTDTQYF
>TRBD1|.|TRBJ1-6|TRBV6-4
TGTGCCAGCAGTGACGGGACAGGGGGCTCACCCCTCCACTTT
CASSDGTGGSPLHF
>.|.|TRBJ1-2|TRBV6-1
TGTGCCAGCAGTGAATCAGTCCGCTATGGCTACACCTTC
CASSESVRYGYTF
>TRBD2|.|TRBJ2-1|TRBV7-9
TGTGCCAGCAGCTTCGGACTAGCGGGGGGCAATGAGCAGTTCTTC
CASSFGLAGGNEQFF
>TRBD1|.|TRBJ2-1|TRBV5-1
TGCGCCAGCAGCTTCGGACAGGGGACCTCCTCCTACAATGAGCAGTTCTTC
CASSFGQGTSSYNEQFF
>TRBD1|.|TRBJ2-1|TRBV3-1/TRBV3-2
TGTGCCAGCAGCCGTGGACAGGGTTACGGCAATGAGCAGTTCTTC
CASSRGQGYGNEQFF
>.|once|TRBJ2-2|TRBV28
TGTGCCAGCAGTTTATACAGGTCGGGTACCGGGGAGCTGTTTTTT
CASSLYRSGTGELFF
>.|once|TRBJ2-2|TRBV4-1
TGCGCCAGCAGCCAAGGCCTGGTGAGTGTCGAGTACCCCGGGGAGCTGTTTTTT
CASSQGLVSVEYPGELFF
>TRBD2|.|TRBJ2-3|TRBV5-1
TGCGCCAGCAGCGCCAGACTAGCGGGGGGCACAGATACGCAGTATTTT
CASSARLAGGTDTQYF
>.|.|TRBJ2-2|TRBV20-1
TGCAGTGCTAGTCGCAGGGGAAACACCGGGGAGCTGTTTTTT
CSASRRGNTGELFF
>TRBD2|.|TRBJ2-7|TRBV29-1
TGCAGCGTTGTGGGGACTAGCGGGAGCTCCTACGAGCAGTACTTC
CSVVGTSGSSYEQYF
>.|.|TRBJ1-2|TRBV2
TGTGCCAGCAGTCGTCCTGGGAGCTATGGCTACACCTTC
CASSRPGSYGYTF
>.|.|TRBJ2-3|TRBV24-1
TGTGCCACCAGTGAGTGGGAGGAGGGCACAGATACGCAGTATTTT
CATSEWEEGTDTQYF
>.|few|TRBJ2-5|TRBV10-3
TGTGCCATCAGTGAGTCGACGGGGGTAGAGACCCAGTACTTC
CAISESTGVETQYF
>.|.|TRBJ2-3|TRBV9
TGTGCCAGCAGCCTAACCCACCTAAGCACAGATACGCAGTATTTT
CASSLTHLSTDTQYF
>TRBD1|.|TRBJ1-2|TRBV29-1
TGCAGCGTTCCAGGACAGGGGGGTAACTATGGCTACACCTTC
CSVPGQGGNYGYTF
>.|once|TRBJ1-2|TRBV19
TGTGCCAGTAGCCCACCCAGGGAAGCTGGCTACACCTTC
CASSPPREAGYTF
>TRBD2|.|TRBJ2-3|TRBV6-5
TGTGCCACCAGACTAGCGGGGCGCACAGATACGCAGTATTTT
CATRLAGRTDTQYF